The 3 T cell receptor beta chains listed next were all sequenced from one sample in a study of T-cell memory formation after mild COVID-19. TCRdb reanalysed the 5' RACE reads using MiXCR and keeps one entry per CDR3 protein. This sample yields around 300,000 distinct CDR3 sequences, of which approximately 14% are seen a single time; 20% to 25% belongs to the top ten. The sequencing sample was made of PBMCs or a T cell subset sorted from them (not recorded which). These receptors were collected from a man in his late teens or twenties who had mild COVID-19 (a few samples of this study predate the infection). Cell type and time point are not known.

The chain uses TRBV29-1 and TRBJ2-5, with TRBD2 matching 10 bases. V lost 6 bases and J lost 5; bases outside the gene matches: 15. Germline V gives CDR1 SQVTM, CDR2 ANQGSEA. The CDR3 contains 16 residues. CDR3 sequence (DNA): TGCAGCGTCGCTGGAATAGCGGGGGGCACTTCGGAGACCCAGTACTTC. It yields the protein CSVAGIAGGTSETQYF. The variable domain in full, completed from reference TRBV29-1 and TRBJ2-5, reads SAVISQKPSRDICQRGTSLTIQCQVDSQVTMMFWYRQQPGQSLTLIATANQGSEATYESGFVIDKFPISRPNLTFSTLTVSNMSPEDSSIYLCSVAGIAGGTSETQYFGPGTRLLVL.

The chain joins TRBV20-1 to TRBJ2-3; D is undetermined. The CDR3 is 15 residues long. Germline V lookup: CDR1 DFQATT, CDR2 SNEGSKA (reference sequence). Trimming cost V 0 bases and J 4 bases, with 14 bases left between them. CDR3 coding DNA: TGCAGTGCTAGAGATCGGAGCCGGGCTGCAGATACGCAGTATTTT. This encodes CSARDRSRAADTQYF.

This clonotype was seen a handful of times. The rearrangement uses TRBV6-6 and TRBJ1-2; a possible D gene is TRBD1 (6 bases). The V end was cut by 11 bases, the J end by 2 bases, with 21 bases between. The CDR3 consists of 15 residues. The germline CDR1 and CDR2 sequences are MNHNY and SVGAGI (reference sequence). In DNA, the CDR3 is TGTGCCGCTTCACAGGACAGAAATTTCAACTATGGCTACACCTTC. It yields the protein CAASQDRNFNYGYTF.